This T cell receptor beta chain was documented in a study of shared clonotypes between healthy human individuals. Libraries were prepared by immunoSEQ multiplex PCR; TCRdb keeps only in-frame clonotypes and omits some of them. The table has about 2,500,000 clones, 85% to 95% seen once. This CDR3 comprises 13 residues. Per the germline V gene, CDR1 is SGHRS and CDR2 is YFSETQ. V trimming: 5 bases; J trimming: 5 bases; junction bases outside the gene matches: 6. Sample: naive CD4+ T cells sorted from blood. Subset noted: CD45RA+ positively selected. The V and J genes are TRBV5-1 and TRBJ2-7, with 8 bases that match TRBD1. The clonotype was recovered from a man between 18 and 29 years old in good health. CDR3 loop: CASSFRGLDEQYF. CDR3 nucleotide sequence: TGCGCCAGCAGTTTCAGGGGGCTGGACGAGCAGTACTTC.